Ten or more counts support the clone carrying this T cell receptor (beta chain). Combining iRepertoire HTBI primers with Arm-PCR of CDR3 regions, the authors built TCR beta libraries. TCRdb re-derived calls from the multiplex PCR reads in MiXCR, one entry per CDR3 protein. The profile covers around 480,000 distinct CDR3 sequences, with about 16% appearing a single time and approximately 25% taken by the ten largest. The time point is: newly diagnosed GD, antithyroid drugs for less than 3 months. From RNA extracted from PBMCs, the TCR library was made. Doctors identified Graves' disease using the American Thyroid Association guidelines. EDTA tubes were used for drawing around 9 milliliters of peripheral blood. The entry originates in a study of regulatory T cells in long-lasting Graves disease. The CDR3 runs 14 residues. The V gene lost 6 bases and the J gene lost 11 bases, with 19 bases spanning the gap.

These same records also appear under a second study, on T cells in Graves' hyperthyroidism and ophthalmopathy. That source notes: A median 6.5 months before onset, the model predicted ophthalmopathy.

Material: peripheral blood mononuclear cells (PBMCs), obtained at new diagnosis, from a patient treated with antithyroid drugs. The chain recombines TRBV12-3 or TRBV12-4 with TRBJ1-4; D not resolved. The TCR comes from a woman aged 40 to 65 with Graves disease. The CDR3 loop is CASSSRFPSWKLFF. For the CDR3, the DNA is TGTGCCAGCAGCTCCCGGTTTCCCTCGTGGAAACTGTTTTTT.